Listed below are T cell receptor beta chains from one sample, sequenced in a study of T cell responses to AZD1222 COVID-19 vaccine. Measured with immunoSEQ multiplex PCR; TCRdb has only the in-frame clones, and not every one. Of about 84,000 clones in the sample, around 84% were seen once. The sample was peripheral blood, taken 28 days after the second AZD1222 dose. The origin of the receptors is an adult who received the AZD1222 COVID-19 vaccine. CDR3s include the opening cysteine and the closing phenylalanine or tryptophan. Fields, in order: V gene, D gene, J gene, clone size, CDR3 protein, CDR3 DNA. D genes are given only for firm matches. A row's size may be missing; if present it is once, few, many or a size class.

TRBV5-5	-	TRBJ1-5	-	CASSLEAGNQPQHF	TGTGCCAGCAGCTTGGAGGCAGGGAATCAGCCCCAGCATTTT
TRBV15	TRBD1	TRBJ1-2	-	CATSTTGFFYGYTF	TGTGCCACCAGCACGACAGGGTTTTTTTATGGCTACACCTTC
TRBV11-2	-	TRBJ1-6	-	CASRTTVRSSPLHF	TGTGCCAGCAGGACGACAGTACGGAGTTCACCCCTCCACTTT
TRBV19	TRBD1	TRBJ1-1	-	CASSIYRGGTEAFF	TGTGCCAGTAGTATCTACAGGGGGGGCACTGAAGCTTTCTTT
TRBV5-1	-	TRBJ2-1	-	CASTYSGSGTYNEQFF	TGCGCCAGCACCTACAGCGGCTCCGGGACCTACAATGAGCAGTTCTTC
TRBV25-1	TRBD1	TRBJ2-7	-	CASSERGTGSYEQYF	TGTGCCAGCAGTGAACGGGGGACAGGGAGCTACGAGCAGTACTTC
TRBV3-1/TRBV3-2	-	TRBJ1-1	-	CASSQATGNTEAFF	TGTGCCAGCAGCCAAGCCACCGGGAACACTGAAGCTTTCTTT
TRBV10-1	-	TRBJ2-1	once	CASSERQGIHNEQFF	TGCGCCAGCAGTGAGAGGCAGGGCATCCACAATGAGCAGTTCTTC
TRBV30	TRBD1	TRBJ1-1	-	CAWSRTTGTEAFF	TGTGCCTGGAGCAGAACGACAGGGACTGAAGCTTTCTTT
TRBV7-2	-	TRBJ1-4	few	CASSLGAKEKLFF	TGTGCCAGCAGCTTAGGGGCGAAGGAAAAACTGTTTTTT
TRBV7-9	TRBD1	TRBJ2-2	-	CASSHPQGAGTGELFF	TGTGCCAGCAGTCATCCCCAGGGGGCTGGGACCGGGGAGCTGTTTTTT
TRBV5-4	-	TRBJ2-5	-	CASSSPGETQYF	TGTGCCAGCAGCTCCCCTGGAGAGACCCAGTACTTC
TRBV6-5	-	TRBJ2-7	-	CASRDPGNEQYF	TGTGCCAGTCGGGACCCAGGCAACGAGCAGTACTTC
TRBV2	TRBD2	TRBJ2-1	-	CASSEGGTREYNEQFF	TGTGCCAGCAGTGAAGGGGGGACTAGGGAATACAATGAGCAGTTCTTC
TRBV3-1/TRBV3-2	-	TRBJ2-2	-	CASSHGQPNTGELFF	TGTGCCAGCAGCCACGGCCAGCCGAACACCGGGGAGCTGTTTTTT
TRBV7-9	-	TRBJ2-4	-	CASRPGGGPLAKNIQYF	TGTGCCAGCAGACCCGGTGGAGGGCCTCTAGCCAAAAACATTCAGTACTTC
TRBV7-9	TRBD1	TRBJ1-5	-	CASSLGEQGNQPQHF	TGTGCCAGCAGCTTAGGAGAACAGGGGAATCAGCCCCAGCATTTT
TRBV7-9	TRBD1	TRBJ1-1	-	CASSPQGGTEAFF	TGTGCCAGCAGCCCACAGGGGGGCACTGAAGCTTTCTTT
TRBV28	-	TRBJ2-1	-	CASSLWGGNEQFF	TGTGCCAGCAGTTTATGGGGGGGAAATGAGCAGTTCTTC
TRBV10-2	TRBD1	TRBJ2-3	-	CASSERTTGGRTDTQYF	TGCGCCAGCAGTGAGAGGACGACAGGGGGCCGGACAGATACGCAGTATTTT
TRBV7-3	TRBD1	TRBJ2-2	-	CASSQGQGRTGELFF	TGTGCCAGCAGTCAAGGACAGGGTCGGACCGGGGAGCTGTTTTTT
TRBV4-3	-	TRBJ2-5	-	CASSQEARRQETQYF	TGCGCCAGCAGCCAAGAGGCCAGAAGACAAGAGACCCAGTACTTC
TRBV29-1	-	TRBJ1-5	-	CSVEGRGEVAGSGNQPQHF	TGCAGCGTTGAAGGGCGAGGGGAGGTGGCAGGAAGCGGCAATCAGCCCCAGCATTTT
TRBV28	-	TRBJ2-7	-	CASSGLEQYF	TGTGCCAGCAGTGGACTCGAGCAGTACTTC
TRBV3-1/TRBV3-2	-	TRBJ2-2	-	CASSQGGTGELFF	TGTGCCAGCAGCCAAGGGGGCACCGGGGAGCTGTTTTTT
TRBV9	-	TRBJ2-1	-	CASSPRKGGSSYNEQFF	TGTGCCAGCAGCCCTAGGAAGGGGGGGAGCTCCTACAATGAGCAGTTCTTC
TRBV2	-	TRBJ1-1	-	CASSLTEGYTEAFF	TGTGCCAGCAGCCTGACAGAGGGGTACACTGAAGCTTTCTTT
TRBV5-1	-	TRBJ2-7	-	CASSFSANYEQYF	TGCGCCAGCAGCTTCTCTGCTAACTACGAGCAGTACTTC
TRBV5-1	TRBD1	TRBJ2-5	-	CASSLGDRQETQYF	TGCGCCAGCAGCTTGGGGGACAGGCAAGAGACCCAGTACTTC
TRBV6-5	-	TRBJ1-2	-	CASSYSRVYGYTF	TGTGCCAGCAGTTACTCGAGAGTCTATGGCTACACCTTC
TRBV30	-	TRBJ1-5	-	CARPGGVPQGHSNQPQHF	TGTGCACGACCGGGGGGGGTTCCTCAAGGCCATAGCAATCAGCCCCAGCATTTT
TRBV19	-	TRBJ1-2	once	CASTSPGAGVYGYTF	TGTGCCAGTACCTCCCCCGGGGCAGGGGTCTATGGCTACACCTTC
TRBV4-3	TRBD2	TRBJ2-7	-	CASSQALAAVYEQYF	TGCGCCAGCAGCCAAGCCCTAGCGGCAGTCTACGAGCAGTACTTC
TRBV6-5	TRBD2	TRBJ2-1	-	CASSYKRGGYNEQFF	TGTGCCAGCAGTTACAAGCGGGGGGGATACAATGAGCAGTTCTTC
TRBV7-2	TRBD2	TRBJ2-3	-	CASSLASSGSRTQYF	TGTGCCAGCAGCTTAGCGTCTAGCGGGAGTCGTACGCAGTATTTT
TRBV10-3	-	TRBJ2-5	-	CAISEPLGQFEFETQYF	TGTGCCATCAGTGAGCCTTTAGGACAGTTTGAGTTTGAGACCCAGTACTTC
TRBV5-1	-	TRBJ2-2	-	CAGSPGAGTGELFF	TGCGCCGGATCCCCAGGGGCTGGCACCGGGGAGCTGTTTTTT
TRBV5-1	TRBD2	TRBJ2-7	-	CASSQTAGVVYEQYF	TGCGCCAGCAGCCAGACGGCGGGAGTGGTCTACGAGCAGTACTTC
TRBV6-5	TRBD1	TRBJ1-3	-	CASSWDSRNTIYF	TGTGCCAGCAGTTGGGACAGCAGAAACACCATATATTTT
TRBV10-1	-	TRBJ1-4	-	CASSEGAAGEKLFF	TGCGCCAGCAGTGAGGGAGCGGCGGGCGAAAAACTGTTTTTT
TRBV4-2	-	TRBJ2-3	-	CASSPGGGGGTDTQYF	TGTGCCAGCAGCCCCGGTGGAGGCGGGGGCACAGATACGCAGTATTTT
TRBV2	TRBD2	TRBJ2-1	-	CASRDLSGSAYREQFF	TGTGCCAGCAGGGATCTGAGCGGGAGTGCGTATCGAGAGCAGTTCTTC
TRBV9	-	TRBJ2-7	-	CASSLRDSYLAPEQYF	TGTGCCAGCAGCCTCCGGGACTCTTACCTCGCCCCCGAGCAGTACTTC
TRBV28	TRBD1	TRBJ1-2	few	CASRSGGGYGYTF	TGTGCCAGCAGGTCAGGGGGCGGCTATGGCTACACCTTC
TRBV29-1	-	TRBJ1-4	-	CSVERDRGEKLFF	TGCAGCGTTGAAAGGGACCGGGGGGAAAAACTGTTTTTT
TRBV9	-	TRBJ1-1	-	CASSVEGGGTRYMNTEAFF	TGTGCCAGCAGCGTAGAGGGTGGGGGGACAAGATACATGAACACTGAAGCTTTCTTT
TRBV9	-	TRBJ1-5	-	CASSVGGGTNQPQHF	TGTGCCAGCAGCGTAGGGGGAGGGACAAATCAGCCCCAGCATTTT
TRBV7-3	TRBD2	TRBJ2-2	-	CASSSLAGGHNTGELFF	TGTGCCAGCAGCTCACTAGCGGGAGGGCATAACACCGGGGAGCTGTTTTTT
TRBV5-4	TRBD1	TRBJ1-2	-	CASSDPNTGTGYGYTF	TGTGCCAGCAGCGATCCTAACACCGGGACAGGCTATGGCTACACCTTC
TRBV6-4	-	TRBJ1-2	few	CASSDGVTSPLYYGYTF	TGTGCCAGCAGTGACGGGGTCACCTCACCCCTTTACTATGGCTACACCTTC
TRBV7-3	-	TRBJ2-2	-	CASSRSPENTGELFF	TGTGCCAGCAGCCGTAGCCCGGAGAACACCGGGGAGCTGTTTTTT
TRBV9	-	TRBJ2-1	-	CASSQGVRKPRDEQFF	TGTGCCAGCAGCCAAGGCGTCCGGAAGCCTCGGGATGAGCAGTTCTTC
TRBV5-5	TRBD1	TRBJ2-2	-	CASSREGQGANTGELFF	TGTGCCAGCAGCCGCGAGGGACAGGGGGCGAACACCGGGGAGCTGTTTTTT